Sequencing of this T cell receptor beta chain was carried out in a study of lymphopenia after photon versus proton radiotherapy. Study-wide results and caveats: Authors raise, but do not show, better survival with proton therapy. After the lymphocyte nadir, photon-treated repertoires showed oligoclonal expansion, especially of CD8+ Temra cells. Relative stability marked proton patients; photon patients lost diversity and naive cells.

The table came from immunoSEQ multiplex PCR; TCRdb's copy has only in-frame clones and leaves some out. Of tens of thousands of clones listed, 92% are singletons. Of note for this clone: No antigen is known for it.

Per the germline V gene, CDR1 is SGDLS and CDR2 is YYNGEE. V lost 4 bases and J lost 8; bases outside the gene matches: 3. This CDR3 has 12 amino acids. The TCR comes from a woman aged 40-49 years with cholangiocarcinoma. The chain links TRBV9 to TRBJ1-1; TRBD1 aligns across 9 bases. The sample here was peripheral blood, taken from a patient treated with photon-based radiotherapy. Here the CDR3 DNA reads TGTGCCAGCAGCTTCGGGACAGGGGAAGCTTTCTTT. Translation: CASSFGTGEAFF.